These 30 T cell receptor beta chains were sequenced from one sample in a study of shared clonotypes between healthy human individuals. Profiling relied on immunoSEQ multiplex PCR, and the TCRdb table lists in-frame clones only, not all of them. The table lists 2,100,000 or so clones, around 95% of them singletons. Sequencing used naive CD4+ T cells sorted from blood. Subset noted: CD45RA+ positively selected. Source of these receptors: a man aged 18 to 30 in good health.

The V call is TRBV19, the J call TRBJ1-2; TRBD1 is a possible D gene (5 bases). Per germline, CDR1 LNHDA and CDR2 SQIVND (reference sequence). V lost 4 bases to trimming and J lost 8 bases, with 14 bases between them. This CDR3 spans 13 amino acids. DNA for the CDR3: TGTGCCAGTAGTACCTCAGGGAGGTACGGCTACACCTTC. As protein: CASSTSGRYGYTF. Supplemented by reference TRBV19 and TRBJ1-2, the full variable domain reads DGGITQSPKYLFRKEGQNVTLSCEQNLNHDAMYWYRQDPGQGLRLIYYSQIVNDFQKGDIAEGYSVSREKKESFPLTVTSAQKNPTAFYLCASSTSGRYGYTFGSGTRLTVV.

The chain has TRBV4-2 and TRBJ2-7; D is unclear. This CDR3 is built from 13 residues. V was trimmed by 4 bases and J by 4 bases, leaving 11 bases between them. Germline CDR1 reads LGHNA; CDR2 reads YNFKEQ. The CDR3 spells CASSREIRYEQYF. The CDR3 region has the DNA TGTGCCAGCAGCCGCGAGATAAGATACGAGCAGTACTTC.

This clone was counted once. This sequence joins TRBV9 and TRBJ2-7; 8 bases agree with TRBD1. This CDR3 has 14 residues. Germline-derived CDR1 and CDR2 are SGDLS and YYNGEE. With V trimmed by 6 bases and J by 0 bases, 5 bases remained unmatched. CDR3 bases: TGTGCCAGCAACCGGGACAGGAGCTCCTACGAGCAGTACTTC. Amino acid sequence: CASNRDRSSYEQYF.

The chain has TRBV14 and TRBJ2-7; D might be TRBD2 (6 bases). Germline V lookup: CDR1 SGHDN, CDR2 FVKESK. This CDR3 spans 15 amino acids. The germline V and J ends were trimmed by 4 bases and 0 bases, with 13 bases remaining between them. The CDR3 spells CASSRAAGNSYEQYF. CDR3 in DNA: TGTGCCAGCAGCCGTGCCGCGGGGAACTCCTACGAGCAGTACTTC.

The chain's CDR3 is CASSDELGLSYGYTF. CDR3 in DNA: TGTGCCAGCAGTGACGAACTCGGGCTGAGCTATGGCTACACCTTC. The chain joins TRBV6-1 to TRBJ1-2; D gene uncertain. This CDR3 comprises 15 residues. Trimming left V 3 bases short and J 4 bases short, with 15 bases between. Germline assignment: CDR1 MNHNS and CDR2 SASEGT.

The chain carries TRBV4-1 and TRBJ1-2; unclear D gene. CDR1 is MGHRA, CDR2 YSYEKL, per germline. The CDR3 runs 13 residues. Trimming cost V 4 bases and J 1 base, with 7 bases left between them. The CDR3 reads CASSPDINYGYTF. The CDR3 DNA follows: TGCGCCAGCAGCCCAGACATTAACTATGGCTACACCTTC.

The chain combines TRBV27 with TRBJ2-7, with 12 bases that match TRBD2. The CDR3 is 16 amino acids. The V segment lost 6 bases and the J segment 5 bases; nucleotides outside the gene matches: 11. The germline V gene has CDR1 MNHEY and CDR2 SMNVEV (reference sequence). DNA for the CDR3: TGTGCCAGCAGACCCACGAGACTAGCGGGAGCTGACGAGCAGTACTTC. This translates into CASRPTRLAGADEQYF.

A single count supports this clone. CDR3 bases: TGTGCCAGCAGATCATATGGTCTAGGCAAAAACATTCAGTACTTC. Its translation: CASRSYGLGKNIQYF. This chain connects TRBV7-9 to TRBJ2-4; no clear D. V shed 6 bases and J shed 3 bases, with 15 bases lying between them. The length of the CDR3 is 15 residues. Germline loops: CDR1 SEHNR, CDR2 FQNEAQ (reference sequence).

Here the CDR3 reads CASSFKTGEQYF. The CDR3 DNA reads TGTGCCAGCAGTTTCAAGACAGGGGAGCAGTATTTT. The rearrangement uses TRBV7-3 and TRBJ2-3; 8 bases are shared with TRBD1. Looked up from germline, CDR1 is SGHTA and CDR2 is FQGTGA. V lost 6 bases to trimming and J lost 11 bases; unmatched junction nucleotides: 7. This CDR3 region has 12 residues.

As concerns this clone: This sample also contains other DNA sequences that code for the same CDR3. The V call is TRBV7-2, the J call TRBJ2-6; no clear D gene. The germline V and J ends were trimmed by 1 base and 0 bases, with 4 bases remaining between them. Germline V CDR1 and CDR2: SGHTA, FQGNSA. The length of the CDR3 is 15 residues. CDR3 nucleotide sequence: TGTGCCAGCAGCTTAGAAGGCTCTGGGGCCAACGTCCTGACTTTC. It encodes CASSLEGSGANVLTF.

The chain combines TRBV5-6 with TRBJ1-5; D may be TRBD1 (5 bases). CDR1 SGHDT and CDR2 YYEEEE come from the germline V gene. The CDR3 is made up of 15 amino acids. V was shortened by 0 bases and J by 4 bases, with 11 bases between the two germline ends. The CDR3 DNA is TGTGCCAGCAGCTTGGGGGGACTGGTGAATCAGCCCCAGCATTTT. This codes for CASSLGGLVNQPQHF.

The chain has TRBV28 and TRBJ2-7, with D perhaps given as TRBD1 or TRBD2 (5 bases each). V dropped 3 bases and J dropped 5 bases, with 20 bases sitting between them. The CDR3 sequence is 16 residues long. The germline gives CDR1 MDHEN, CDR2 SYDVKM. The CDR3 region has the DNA TGTGCCAGCAGTTTTGGTCGATGGGGGAAAGGCGACGAGCAGTACTTC. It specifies CASSFGRWGKGDEQYF.

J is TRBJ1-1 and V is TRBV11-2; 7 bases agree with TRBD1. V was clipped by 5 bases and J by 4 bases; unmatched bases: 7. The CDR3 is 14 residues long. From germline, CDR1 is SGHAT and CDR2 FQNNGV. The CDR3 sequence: CASSPPRDSTEAFF. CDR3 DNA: TGTGCCAGCAGCCCCCCTCGGGACAGCACTGAAGCTTTCTTT.

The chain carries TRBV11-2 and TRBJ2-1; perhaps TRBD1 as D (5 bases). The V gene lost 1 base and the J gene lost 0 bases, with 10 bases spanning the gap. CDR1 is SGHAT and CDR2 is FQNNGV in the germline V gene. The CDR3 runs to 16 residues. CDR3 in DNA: TGTGCCAGCAGCTTAGTTAGGGGTAGCTCCTACAATGAGCAGTTCTTC. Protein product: CASSLVRGSSYNEQFF.

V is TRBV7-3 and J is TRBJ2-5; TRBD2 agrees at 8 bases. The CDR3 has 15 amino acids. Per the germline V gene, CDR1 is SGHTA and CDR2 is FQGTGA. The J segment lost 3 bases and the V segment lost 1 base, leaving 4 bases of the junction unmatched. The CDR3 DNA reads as TGTGCCAGCAGCTTAAGGGGGACTAGAGAAGAGACCCAGTACTTC. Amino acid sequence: CASSLRGTREETQYF.

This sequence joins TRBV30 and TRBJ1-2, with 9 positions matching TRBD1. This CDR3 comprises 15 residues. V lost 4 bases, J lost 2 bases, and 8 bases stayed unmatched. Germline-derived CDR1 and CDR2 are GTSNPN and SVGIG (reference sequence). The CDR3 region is CAWTTGGAGNYGYTF. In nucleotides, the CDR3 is TGTGCCTGGACTACAGGGGGCGCCGGGAACTATGGCTACACCTTC.

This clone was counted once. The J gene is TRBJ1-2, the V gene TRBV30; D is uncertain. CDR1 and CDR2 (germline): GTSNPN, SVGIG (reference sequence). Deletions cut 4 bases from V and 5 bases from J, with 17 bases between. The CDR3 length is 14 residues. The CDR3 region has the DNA TGTGCCTGGAAGTTACCGGTTTTGGGGTATGGCTACACCTTC. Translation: CAWKLPVLGYGYTF.

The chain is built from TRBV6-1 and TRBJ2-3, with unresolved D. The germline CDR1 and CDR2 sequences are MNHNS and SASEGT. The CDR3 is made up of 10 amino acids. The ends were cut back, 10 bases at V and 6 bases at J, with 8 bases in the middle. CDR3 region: CATMEDTQYF. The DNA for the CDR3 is TGTGCCACCATGGAGGATACGCAGTATTTT.

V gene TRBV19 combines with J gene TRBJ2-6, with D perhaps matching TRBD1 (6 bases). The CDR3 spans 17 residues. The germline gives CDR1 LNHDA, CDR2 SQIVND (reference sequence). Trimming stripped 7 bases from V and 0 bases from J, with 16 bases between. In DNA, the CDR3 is TGTGCCAGTAATGACAGGACAACACGCTCTGGGGCCAACGTCCTGACTTTC. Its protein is CASNDRTTRSGANVLTF.

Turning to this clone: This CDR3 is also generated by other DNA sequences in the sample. DNA of the CDR3: TGTGCCAGTAGTATACAGGGCTCTGGGGCCAACGTCCTGACTTTC. Amino acid sequence: CASSIQGSGANVLTF. The V call is TRBV19, the J call TRBJ2-6; weak D call: TRBD1 (5 bases). Germline V gene data show CDR1 as LNHDA and CDR2 as SQIVND (reference sequence). This CDR3 spans 15 amino acids. V gave up 2 bases and J gave up 0 bases, with 5 bases separating them.

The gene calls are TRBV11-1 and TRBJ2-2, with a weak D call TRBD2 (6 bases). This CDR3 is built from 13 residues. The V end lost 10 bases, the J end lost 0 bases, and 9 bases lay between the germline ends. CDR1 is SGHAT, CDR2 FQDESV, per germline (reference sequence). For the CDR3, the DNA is TGTGCCACCTCTAGCGCGAACACCGGGGAGCTGTTTTTT. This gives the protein CATSSANTGELFF.

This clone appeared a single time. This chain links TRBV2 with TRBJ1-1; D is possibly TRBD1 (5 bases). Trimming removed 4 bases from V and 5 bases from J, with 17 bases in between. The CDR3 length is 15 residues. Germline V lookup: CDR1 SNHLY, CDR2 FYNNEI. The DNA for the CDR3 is TGTGCCAGCAGTGCAGCAGAAGGGGCGACGACTGAAGCTTTCTTT. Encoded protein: CASSAAEGATTEAFF.

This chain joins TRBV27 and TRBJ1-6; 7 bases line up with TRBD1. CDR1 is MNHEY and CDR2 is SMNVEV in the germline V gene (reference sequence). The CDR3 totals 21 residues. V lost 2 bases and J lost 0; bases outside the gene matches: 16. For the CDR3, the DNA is TGTGCCAGCAGTTTAATCCTCTCGTCCCGGGACAGCCGCTCCTATAATTCACCCCTCCACTTT. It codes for CASSLILSSRDSRSYNSPLHF.

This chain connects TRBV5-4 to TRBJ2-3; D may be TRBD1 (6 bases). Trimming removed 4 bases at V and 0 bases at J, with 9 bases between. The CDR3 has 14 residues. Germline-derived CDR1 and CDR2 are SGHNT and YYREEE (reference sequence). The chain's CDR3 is CASSGGISTDTQYF. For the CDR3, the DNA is TGTGCCAGCAGCGGGGGCATCAGCACAGATACGCAGTATTTT.

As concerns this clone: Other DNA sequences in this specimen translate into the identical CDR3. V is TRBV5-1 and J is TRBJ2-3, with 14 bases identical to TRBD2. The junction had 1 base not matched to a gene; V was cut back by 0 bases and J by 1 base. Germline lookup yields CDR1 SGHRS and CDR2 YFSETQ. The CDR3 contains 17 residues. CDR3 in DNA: TGCGCCAGCAGCTTGGTGGGACTAGCGGGGGGCACAGATACGCAGTATTTT. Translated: CASSLVGLAGGTDTQYF.

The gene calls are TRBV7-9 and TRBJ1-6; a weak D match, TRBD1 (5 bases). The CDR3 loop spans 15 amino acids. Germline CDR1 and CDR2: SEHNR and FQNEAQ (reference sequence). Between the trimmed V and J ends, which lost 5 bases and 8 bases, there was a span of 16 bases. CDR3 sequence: CASSPGVLGDSPLHF. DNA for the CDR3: TGTGCCAGCAGCCCCGGCGTCTTGGGGGATTCACCCCTCCACTTT. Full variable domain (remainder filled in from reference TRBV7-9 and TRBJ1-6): DTGVSQNPRHKITKRGQNVTFRCDPISEHNRLYWYRQTLGQGPEFLTYFQNEAQLEKSRLLSDRFSAERPKGSFSTLEIQRTEQGDSAMYLCASSPGVLGDSPLHFGNGTRLTVT.

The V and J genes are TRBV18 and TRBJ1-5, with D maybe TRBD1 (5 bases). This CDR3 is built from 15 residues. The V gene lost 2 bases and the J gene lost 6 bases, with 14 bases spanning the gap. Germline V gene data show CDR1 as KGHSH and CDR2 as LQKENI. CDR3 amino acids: CASSPSVGTGQPQHF. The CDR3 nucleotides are TGTGCCAGCTCACCATCAGTAGGGACCGGTCAGCCCCAGCATTTT.

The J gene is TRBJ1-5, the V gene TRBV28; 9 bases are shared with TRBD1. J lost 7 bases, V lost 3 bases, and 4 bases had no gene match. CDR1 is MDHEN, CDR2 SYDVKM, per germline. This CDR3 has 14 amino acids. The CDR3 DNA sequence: TGTGCCAGCAGTTTCGGGACAGGGAAACAGCCCCAGCATTTT. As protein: CASSFGTGKQPQHF.

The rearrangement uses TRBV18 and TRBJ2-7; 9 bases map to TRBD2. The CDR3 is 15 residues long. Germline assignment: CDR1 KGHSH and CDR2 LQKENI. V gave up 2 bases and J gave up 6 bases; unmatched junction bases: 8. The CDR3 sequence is CASSPSGLAFSEQYF. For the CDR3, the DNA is TGTGCCAGCTCACCATCGGGACTAGCATTCTCCGAGCAGTACTTC.

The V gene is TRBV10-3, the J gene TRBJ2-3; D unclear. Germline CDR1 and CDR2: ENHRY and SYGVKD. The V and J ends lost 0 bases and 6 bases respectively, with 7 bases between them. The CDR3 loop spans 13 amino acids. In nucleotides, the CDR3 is TGTGCCATCAGTGAGTCCTCCTGGGATACGCAGTATTTT. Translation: CAISESSWDTQYF.